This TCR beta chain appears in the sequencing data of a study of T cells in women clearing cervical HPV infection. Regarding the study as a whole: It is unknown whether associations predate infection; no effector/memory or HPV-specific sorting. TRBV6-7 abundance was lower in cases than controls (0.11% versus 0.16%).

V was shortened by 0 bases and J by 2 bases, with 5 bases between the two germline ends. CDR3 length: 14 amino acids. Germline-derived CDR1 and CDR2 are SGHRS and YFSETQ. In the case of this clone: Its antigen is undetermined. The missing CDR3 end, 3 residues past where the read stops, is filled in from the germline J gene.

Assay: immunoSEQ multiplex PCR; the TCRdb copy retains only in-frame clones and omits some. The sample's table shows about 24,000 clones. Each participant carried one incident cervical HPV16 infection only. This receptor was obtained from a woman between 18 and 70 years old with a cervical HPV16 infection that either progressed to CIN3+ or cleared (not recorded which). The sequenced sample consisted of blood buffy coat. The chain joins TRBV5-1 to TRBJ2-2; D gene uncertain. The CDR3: CASSLEANTGELFF. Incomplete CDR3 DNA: TGCGCCAGCAGCTTGGAGGCCAACACCGGGGAG.